A single sample is the source of the 3 T cell receptor beta chains below, sequenced in a study of shared clonotypes between healthy human individuals. The repertoire was sequenced with immunoSEQ multiplex PCR; TCRdb's copy has only in-frame clones and lacks some. The top ten clones hold around 12% of a sample with roughly 500,000 clones, almost 80% of them seen once. Sequenced: PBMCs. These receptor sequences come from a middle-aged woman in good health. Some clones in this sample may be carry-over from other donors' samples.

The chain links TRBV2 to TRBJ2-1; 10 bases line up with TRBD2. V shed 7 bases, J shed 3 bases, and the junction held 6 bases outside the gene matches. This CDR3 comprises 15 residues. Germline lookup yields CDR1 SNHLY and CDR2 FYNNEI. CDR3 nucleotide sequence: TGTGCCAGCACACCGACTAGCGGGTACTACAATGAGCAGTTCTTC. It specifies CASTPTSGYYNEQFF.

This chain connects TRBV19 to TRBJ2-5; 8 nucleotides line up with TRBD1. Trimming removed 6 bases from V and 7 bases from J; junction bases left unmatched: 7. The CDR3 is 13 amino acids. Germline values: CDR1 LNHDA, CDR2 SQIVND (reference sequence). Written as DNA, the CDR3 is TGTGCCAGTAGGGGACAGGCCACGGGGACCCAGTACTTC. This translates into CASRGQATGTQYF.

This chain connects TRBV6-6 to TRBJ1-1; 7 bases fit TRBD1. This CDR3 has 14 amino acids. V trimming: 6 bases; J trimming: 1 base; junction bases outside the gene matches: 5. The germline V gene encodes CDR1 MNHNY and CDR2 SVGAGI (reference sequence). CDR3 nucleotide sequence: TGTGCCAGCAGGAGGACAGGCCGGAACACTGAAGCTTTCTTT. Amino acids: CASRRTGRNTEAFF.